One sample yielded the 29 T cell receptor beta chains listed below, sequenced in a study of blood T cell repertoires in COVID-19. The table came from immunoSEQ multiplex PCR; TCRdb's copy has only in-frame clones and leaves some out. Counted here are roughly 68,000 clones, 88% occurring once; the ten biggest clones make up more than 4%. The sequencing sample was made of peripheral blood. The receptors come from a human donor in a cohort sampled during active COVID-19.

The chain combines TRBV7-9 with TRBJ2-3; 10 bases match TRBD2. After removal of 3 bases from V and 7 bases from J, the junction contained 10 bases not matched to a gene. The CDR3 has 16 residues. Germline CDR1 SEHNR, CDR2 FQNEAQ (reference sequence). The chain's CDR3 is CASSFEPAGGRNTQYF. The DNA of the CDR3 is TGTGCCAGCAGCTTCGAACCAGCGGGGGGGCGGAATACGCAGTATTTT.

The gene calls are TRBV6-6 and TRBJ1-6, with D possibly matching TRBD1 (5 bases). This CDR3 comprises 13 residues. Germline CDR1 reads MNHNY; CDR2 reads SVGAGI (reference sequence). With 5 bases removed from V and 10 bases from J, the gap between germline ends came to 12 bases. The CDR3 here is CASSNPRESPLHF. The CDR3 DNA follows: TGTGCCAGCAGTAACCCCAGGGAATCACCCCTCCACTTT.

The J gene is TRBJ2-1, the V gene TRBV5-1; 9 bases line up with TRBD2. Germline V gene lookup returns CDR1 SGHRS and CDR2 YFSETQ. This CDR3 region has 16 residues. Trimming removed 6 bases from V and 2 bases from J; junction bases left unmatched: 9. The CDR3 DNA sequence: TGCGCCAGCAACCAAAAGCGGGAGGACCCCTACAATGAGCAGTTCTTC. Translation: CASNQKREDPYNEQFF.

This sequence joins TRBV5-1 and TRBJ2-1; 14 bases match TRBD2. CDR3 length: 15 residues. Unmatched junction bases numbered 4, after V lost 3 bases and J lost 8 bases. CDR1 and CDR2 (germline): SGHRS, YFSETQ. The CDR3 is CASSSGLAGADEQFF. Here the CDR3 DNA reads TGCGCCAGCAGCTCGGGACTAGCGGGAGCCGATGAGCAGTTCTTC.

This clone has a handful of counts. This chain uses TRBV6-5 with TRBJ2-7; 7 bases match TRBD2. Per germline, CDR1 MNHEY and CDR2 SVGAGI. This CDR3 spans 14 amino acids. The V segment lost 6 bases and the J segment 5 bases; nucleotides outside the gene matches: 10. The CDR3, as DNA: TGTGCCAGCAGCCCCCGGGACTACCGTAACGAGCAGTACTTC. It is translated as CASSPRDYRNEQYF.

The V gene is TRBV10-3, the J gene TRBJ2-2, with TRBD2 matching 11 bases. The CDR3 has 18 amino acids. The ends lost 2 bases at V and 1 base at J; junction bases unmatched: 6. CDR1 is ENHRY, CDR2 SYGVKD, per germline. This CDR3 is CAISEPTSGDMNTGELFF. The CDR3, as DNA: TGTGCCATCAGTGAGCCGACTAGCGGGGATATGAACACCGGGGAGCTGTTTTTT.

The sample holds one count of this clone. The chain employs TRBV19 and TRBJ2-7; D not certain. V was shortened by 1 base and J by 6 bases, with 7 bases between the two germline ends. This CDR3 contains 12 residues. The V gene's germline CDR1 is LNHDA and CDR2 SQIVND (reference sequence). The CDR3 DNA reads TGTGCCAGTAGTATAGTCCCTTCCGAGCAGTACTTC. Amino acids: CASSIVPSEQYF.

This chain connects TRBV3-1 (or the pseudogene TRBV3-2) to TRBJ1-5; 7 bases are a match to TRBD1. The CDR3 is made up of 13 amino acids. From germline, CDR1 is LGHDT and CDR2 YNNKEL (reference sequence). J lost 6 bases, V lost 4 bases, and 3 bases had no gene match. The CDR3 DNA is TGTGCCAGCAGCCGACAGGGAGGTCAGCCCCAGCATTTT. Translated: CASSRQGGQPQHF.

This chain joins TRBV15 and TRBJ2-5; TRBD1 is a possible D gene (5 bases). This CDR3 has 15 amino acids. Between the trimmed V and J ends, which lost 0 bases and 5 bases, there was a span of 13 bases. The germline V gene encodes CDR1 LNHNV and CDR2 YYDKDF (reference sequence). CDR3 in amino acids: CATSRDGRVRETQYF. In DNA, the CDR3 is TGTGCCACCAGCAGAGATGGCAGGGTTAGGGAGACCCAGTACTTC.

V is TRBV6-5 and J is TRBJ2-1, with 10 bases fitting TRBD1. V lost 4 bases to trimming and J lost 0 bases; unmatched junction nucleotides: 3. This CDR3 has 16 amino acids. Germline V gene lookup returns CDR1 MNHEY and CDR2 SVGAGI. The CDR3 DNA reads TGTGCCAGCAGTTCCCGGACAGGGGGCTCCTACAATGAGCAGTTCTTC. This translates into CASSSRTGGSYNEQFF.

J is TRBJ2-6 and V is TRBV3-1 (or the pseudogene TRBV3-2); D possibly corresponds to TRBD2 (7 bases). The germline V gene encodes CDR1 LGHDT and CDR2 YNNKEL (reference sequence). With 1 base removed from V and 0 bases from J, the gap between germline ends came to 19 bases. CDR3 length equals 20 residues. The CDR3 DNA is TGTGCCAGCAGCCAAGGTTGGGAGGGGGGTTCTCCCTCTGGGGCCAACGTCCTGACTTTC. As protein: CASSQGWEGGSPSGANVLTF.

This clone was found a few times. The V gene is TRBV7-3, the J gene TRBJ2-1; 7 bases fit TRBD1. The germline CDR1 and CDR2 sequences are SGHTA and FQGTGA. The CDR3 runs 13 residues. V dropped 3 bases and J dropped 9; count of bases not matched to a gene: 5. In nucleotides, the CDR3 is TGTGCCAGCAGCTTTAGGGGGCCCGGTGAGCAGTTCTTC. It codes for CASSFRGPGEQFF.

The chain couples TRBV6-2 or TRBV6-3 to TRBJ2-7; D remains unclear. Trimming stripped 4 bases from V and 0 bases from J, with 10 bases between. This CDR3 contains 14 residues. The germline CDR1 and CDR2 sequences are MNHEY and SVGEGT. The CDR3 here is CASSSTAPSYEQYF. CDR3 DNA: TGTGCCAGCAGTTCCACAGCCCCCTCCTACGAGCAGTACTTC.

V is TRBV4-1 and J is TRBJ1-2; 7 bases are shared with TRBD1. CDR3 size: 14 residues. V was pared by 2 bases and J by 6 bases, with 6 bases of the junction left unmatched. The germline gives CDR1 MGHRA, CDR2 YSYEKL. This chain's CDR3 is CASSQTRQGNGYTF. The CDR3 DNA sequence: TGCGCCAGCAGCCAAACCCGACAGGGCAATGGCTACACCTTC.

The chain joins TRBV5-1 to TRBJ2-6, with D perhaps TRBD1 (6 bases). This CDR3 comprises 17 residues. The V end was cut by 0 bases, the J end by 2 bases, with 12 bases between. Germline CDR1 and CDR2: SGHRS and YFSETQ. The CDR3 loop reads CASSLVIQGTGANVLTF. CDR3 sequence (DNA): TGCGCCAGCAGCTTGGTGATCCAGGGGACTGGGGCCAACGTCCTGACTTTC.

CDR3 bases: TGTGCCAGCAGTTTTCGGACTAGTTACACCGGGGAGCTGTTTTTT. It encodes CASSFRTSYTGELFF. The chain is built from TRBV28 and TRBJ2-2; 7 nucleotides agree with TRBD2. The junction had 4 bases not matched to a gene; V was cut back by 3 bases and J by 3 bases. Germline V gene data show CDR1 as MDHEN and CDR2 as SYDVKM. The CDR3 is 15 residues long.

This rearrangement joins TRBV19 to TRBJ1-4, with D possibly TRBD1 on 5 matching bases. V was trimmed by 5 bases and J by 2 bases, leaving 12 bases between them. Germline V gene data show CDR1 as LNHDA and CDR2 as SQIVND (reference sequence). The CDR3 is 15 amino acids. CDR3 coding DNA: TGTGCCAGTAGTCTGCGGGGGAGTACTAATGAAAAACTGTTTTTT. Translated: CASSLRGSTNEKLFF.

The chain uses TRBV21-1 and TRBJ1-5; the tabulated D call, TRBD1, remains unverified against the DNA. TRBV21-1 is an annotated pseudogene. The CDR3 contains 21 residues. CDR3 amino acids: CASSKFRPGQATLESNQPQHF. CDR3 DNA: TGTGCCAGCAGCAAATTTCGACCGGGACAGGCCACCTTAGAGAGCAATCAGCCCCAGCATTTT.

The chain uses TRBV19 and TRBJ2-7; D is uncertain. Germline V gene lookup returns CDR1 LNHDA and CDR2 SQIVND (reference sequence). V lost 10 bases and J lost 3, with 10 bases in between. The CDR3 has 11 amino acids. The chain's CDR3 is CATKYSYEQYF. The CDR3 bases are TGTGCCACCAAATACAGCTACGAGCAGTACTTC.

V and J are TRBV28 and TRBJ2-7; TRBD2 aligns across 7 bases. Germline CDR1 and CDR2: MDHEN and SYDVKM. The CDR3 runs to 15 residues. The ends lost 1 base at V and 4 bases at J; junction bases unmatched: 7. CDR3 sequence reads: CASSLLGGGAYEQYF. CDR3 in DNA: TGTGCCAGCAGTTTATTGGGGGGGGGTGCTTACGAGCAGTACTTC.

The chain has TRBV29-1 and TRBJ1-1, with TRBD1 matching 9 bases. CDR1 is SQVTM, CDR2 ANQGSEA, per germline. The J segment lost 6 bases and the V segment lost 3 bases, leaving 5 bases of the junction unmatched. The CDR3 is 13 amino acids. Written as DNA, the CDR3 is TGCAGCGTTGATACACAGGGGGCTGCTGAAGCTTTCTTT. Residues: CSVDTQGAAEAFF. Drawing the rest from reference TRBV29-1 and TRBJ1-1, the complete variable domain is SAVISQKPSRDICQRGTSLTIQCQVDSQVTMMFWYRQQPGQSLTLIATANQGSEATYESGFVIDKFPISRPNLTFSTLTVSNMSPEDSSIYLCSVDTQGAAEAFFGQGTRLTVV.

This clone appeared once. This sequence joins TRBV28 and TRBJ2-7, with 11 positions matching TRBD2. The V and J ends lost 7 bases and 0 bases, in that order; junction bases with no gene match: 2. The germline CDR1 and CDR2 sequences are MDHEN and SYDVKM. The CDR3 loop spans 14 amino acids. CDR3: CASIGLAGSYEQYF. CDR3 DNA sequence: TGTGCCAGCATTGGACTAGCGGGCTCCTACGAGCAGTACTTC.

The chain joins TRBV19 to TRBJ1-5, with a tentative D call TRBD1 (5 bases). Looked up from germline, CDR1 is LNHDA and CDR2 is SQIVND (reference sequence). The CDR3 length is 16 residues. The V end was cut by 1 base, the J end by 2 bases, with 12 bases between. The CDR3 region is CASSIVWGTGNQPQHF. DNA of the CDR3: TGTGCCAGTAGTATAGTTTGGGGCACGGGCAATCAGCCCCAGCATTTT. Supplemented by reference TRBV19 and TRBJ1-5, the full variable domain reads DGGITQSPKYLFRKEGQNVTLSCEQNLNHDAMYWYRQDPGQGLRLIYYSQIVNDFQKGDIAEGYSVSREKKESFPLTVTSAQKNPTAFYLCASSIVWGTGNQPQHFGDGTRLSIL.

V usage is TRBV18 and J usage is TRBJ1-2; D remains ambiguous. The CDR3 is 16 residues long. Between the trimmed V and J ends, which lost 2 bases and 4 bases, there was a span of 17 bases. In germline, CDR1 is KGHSH, CDR2 LQKENI. The CDR3 here is CASSPVQIPAGYGYTF. CDR3 nucleotides: TGTGCCAGCTCACCAGTTCAGATCCCCGCAGGCTATGGCTACACCTTC.

The rearrangement joins TRBV3-1 (or the pseudogene TRBV3-2) to TRBJ1-2; 9 bases line up with TRBD1. The CDR3 has 13 residues. Losses at the gene ends were 11 bases for V and 7 bases for J; bases not matched to a gene: 11. In germline, CDR1 is LGHDT, CDR2 YNNKEL (reference sequence). This CDR3 is CAAQGQGRRGYTF. CDR3 sequence (DNA): TGTGCCGCACAGGGACAGGGACGGCGTGGCTACACCTTC.

The chain is built from TRBV19 and TRBJ1-2; 7 bases are shared with TRBD1. In germline, CDR1 is LNHDA, CDR2 SQIVND (reference sequence). V was clipped by 3 bases and J by 2 bases; unmatched bases: 12. The CDR3 contains 17 residues. The CDR3 nucleotides read TGTGCCAGTAGTATGGACAGGCGTCTTATTTCCAACTATGGCTACACCTTC. Amino acids: CASSMDRRLISNYGYTF.

V gene TRBV18 combines with J gene TRBJ2-1, with TRBD1 identical over 10 bases. This CDR3 region has 15 residues. The germline CDR1 and CDR2 sequences are KGHSH and LQKENI. The J segment lost 5 bases and the V segment lost 5 bases, leaving 6 bases of the junction unmatched. The CDR3 DNA reads as TGTGCCAGCTCAAGACAGGGGGCTCTCAACAATGAGCAGTTCTTC. Amino acids: CASSRQGALNNEQFF.

The chain uses TRBV27 and TRBJ1-2; perhaps TRBD1 as D (6 bases). CDR3 length equals 14 residues. CDR1 is MNHEY, CDR2 SMNVEV, per germline (reference sequence). V gave up 2 bases and J gave up 3 bases, with 10 bases separating them. Written as DNA, the CDR3 is TGTGCCAGCAGTTTAACGGGACACGACTATGGCTACACCTTC. Translating gives CASSLTGHDYGYTF.

V gene TRBV5-4 combines with J gene TRBJ2-1; 8 positions match TRBD1. Germline values: CDR1 SGHNT, CDR2 YYREEE (reference sequence). The CDR3 is 13 amino acids. V shed 4 bases, J shed 8 bases, and the junction held 5 bases outside the gene matches. The CDR3 region is CASSRDRGYEQFF. CDR3 coding DNA: TGTGCCAGCAGCCGAGACAGGGGTTATGAGCAGTTCTTC.